These 5 T cell receptor beta chains were sequenced from one sample in a study of blood T cell repertoires in COVID-19. TCRdb keeps only in-frame clones here, not all; method: immunoSEQ multiplex PCR. Altogether 200,000 to 250,000 clones are present, 86% being singletons, with the ten largest covering about 2.1%. Sample: PBMCs or T cells enriched from blood (not recorded which). These receptor sequences come from a woman aged 50 to 65 who had recovered from COVID-19.

The chain couples TRBV28 to TRBJ2-2; possibly TRBD1 for D (7 bases). V was pared by 2 bases and J by 7 bases, with 14 bases between. The CDR3 loop spans 15 amino acids. Germline CDR1 and CDR2: MDHEN and SYDVKM. The CDR3 DNA reads TGTGCCAGCAGTTTAGGGCAGGGGGGTCTCGGGGAGCTGTTTTTT. The encoded protein is CASSLGQGGLGELFF.

The gene calls are TRBV19 and TRBJ1-1; 9 bases align to TRBD1. V lost 6 bases to trimming and J lost 4 bases; unmatched junction nucleotides: 12. The CDR3 is 16 residues long. The germline V gene encodes CDR1 LNHDA and CDR2 SQIVND (reference sequence). The chain's CDR3 is CASRSRDRGRTTEAFF. DNA of the CDR3: TGTGCCAGTAGATCCCGCGACAGGGGGAGGACCACTGAAGCTTTCTTT.

The chain employs TRBV7-2 and TRBJ2-7; 9 bases match TRBD2. The CDR3 contains 15 residues. Germline lookup yields CDR1 SGHTA and CDR2 FQGNSA. V trimming: 3 bases; J trimming: 2 bases; junction bases outside the gene matches: 5. CDR3 loop: CASSLGLAETYEQYF. For the CDR3, the DNA is TGTGCCAGCAGCTTGGGACTAGCCGAAACCTACGAGCAGTACTTC.

The chain is built from TRBV5-1 and TRBJ1-2; D is ambiguous. This CDR3 has 14 residues. The V end was cut by 0 bases, the J end by 3 bases, with 9 bases between. Germline CDR1 and CDR2: SGHRS and YFSETQ. CDR3 residues: CASSLGASDYGYTF. The DNA for the CDR3 is TGCGCCAGCAGCTTGGGGGCCTCAGACTATGGCTACACCTTC.

The chain couples TRBV29-1 to TRBJ1-5, with D perhaps TRBD1 (6 bases). CDR1 SQVTM and CDR2 ANQGSEA come from the germline V gene. V lost 2 bases and J 4 bases, leaving 9 bases between the germline ends. The CDR3 consists of 13 residues. CDR3 sequence: CSVETGLNQPQHF. The CDR3 DNA is TGCAGCGTTGAAACAGGGTTGAATCAGCCCCAGCATTTT.